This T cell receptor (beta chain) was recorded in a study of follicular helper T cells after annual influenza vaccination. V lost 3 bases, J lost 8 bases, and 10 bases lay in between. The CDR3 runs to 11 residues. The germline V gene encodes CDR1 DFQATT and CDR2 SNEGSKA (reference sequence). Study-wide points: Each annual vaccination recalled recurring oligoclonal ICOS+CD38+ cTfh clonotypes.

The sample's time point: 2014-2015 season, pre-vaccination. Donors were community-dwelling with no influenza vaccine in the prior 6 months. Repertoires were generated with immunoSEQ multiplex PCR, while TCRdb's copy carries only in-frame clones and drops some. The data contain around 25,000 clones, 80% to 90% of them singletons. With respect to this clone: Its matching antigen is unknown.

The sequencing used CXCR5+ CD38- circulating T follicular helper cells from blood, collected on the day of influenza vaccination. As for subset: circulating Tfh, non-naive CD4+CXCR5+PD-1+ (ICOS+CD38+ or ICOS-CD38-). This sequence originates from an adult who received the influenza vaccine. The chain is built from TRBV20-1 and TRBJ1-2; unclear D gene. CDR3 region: CSARRDSGYTF. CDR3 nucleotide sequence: TGCAGTGCTAGGCGGGATAGCGGCTACACCTTC.